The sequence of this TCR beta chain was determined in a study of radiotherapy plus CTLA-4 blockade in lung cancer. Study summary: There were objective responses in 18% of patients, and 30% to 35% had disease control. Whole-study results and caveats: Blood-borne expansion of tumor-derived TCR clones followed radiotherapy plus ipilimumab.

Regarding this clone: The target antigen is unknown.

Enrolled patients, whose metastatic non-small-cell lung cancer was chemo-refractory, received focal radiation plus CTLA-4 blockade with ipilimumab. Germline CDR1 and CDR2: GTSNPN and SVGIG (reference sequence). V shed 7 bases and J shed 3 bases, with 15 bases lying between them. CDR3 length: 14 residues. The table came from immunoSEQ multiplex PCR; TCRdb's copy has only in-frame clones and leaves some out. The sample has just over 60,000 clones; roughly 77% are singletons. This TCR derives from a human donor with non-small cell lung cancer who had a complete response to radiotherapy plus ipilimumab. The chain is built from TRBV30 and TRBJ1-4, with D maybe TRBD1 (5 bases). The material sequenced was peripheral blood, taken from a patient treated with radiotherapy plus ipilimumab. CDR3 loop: CASITGGSNEKLFF. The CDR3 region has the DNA TGTGCCTCCATAACCGGGGGGTCTAATGAAAAACTGTTTTTT. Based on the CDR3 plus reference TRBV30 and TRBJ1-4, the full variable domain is SQTIHQWPATLVQPVGSPLSLECTVEGTSNPNLYWYRQAAGRGLQLLFYSVGIGQISSEVPQNLSASRPQDRQFILSSKKLLLSDSGFYLCASITGGSNEKLFFGSGTQLSVL.